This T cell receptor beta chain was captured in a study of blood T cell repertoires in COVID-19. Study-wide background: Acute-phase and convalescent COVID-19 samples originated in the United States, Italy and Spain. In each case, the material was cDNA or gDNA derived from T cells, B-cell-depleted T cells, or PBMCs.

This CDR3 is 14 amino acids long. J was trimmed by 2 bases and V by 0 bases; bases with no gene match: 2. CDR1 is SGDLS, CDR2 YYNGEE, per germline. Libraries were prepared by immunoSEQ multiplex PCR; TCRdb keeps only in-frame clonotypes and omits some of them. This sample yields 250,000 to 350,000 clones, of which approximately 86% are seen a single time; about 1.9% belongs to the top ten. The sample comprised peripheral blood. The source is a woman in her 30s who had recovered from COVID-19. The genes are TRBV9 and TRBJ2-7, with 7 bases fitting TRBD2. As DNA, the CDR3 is TGTGCCAGCAGCGTAGGCGGGAGTCCCTACGAGCAGTACTTC. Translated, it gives CASSVGGSPYEQYF.